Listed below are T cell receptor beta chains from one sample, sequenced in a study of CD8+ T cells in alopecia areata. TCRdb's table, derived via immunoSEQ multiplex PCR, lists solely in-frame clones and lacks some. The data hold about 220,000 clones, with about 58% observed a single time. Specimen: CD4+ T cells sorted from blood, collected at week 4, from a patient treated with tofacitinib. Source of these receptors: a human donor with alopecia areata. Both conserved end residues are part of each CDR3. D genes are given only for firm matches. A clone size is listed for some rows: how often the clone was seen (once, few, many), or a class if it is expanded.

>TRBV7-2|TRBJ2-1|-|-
TGTGCCAGCAGCTTACGGATGGGCAATGAGCAGTTCTTC
CASSLRMGNEQFF
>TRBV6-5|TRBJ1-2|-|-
TGTGCCAGCAGCCTACAGGGCTATGGCTACACCTTC
CASSLQGYGYTF
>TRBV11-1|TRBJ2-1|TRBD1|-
TGTGCCAGCAGTAATCGACAGGGAGCCTACAATGAGCAGTTCTTC
CASSNRQGAYNEQFF
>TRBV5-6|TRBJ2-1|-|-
TGTGCCAGCAGCTTACAATTGAGCTCCTACAATGAGCAGTTCTTC
CASSLQLSSYNEQFF
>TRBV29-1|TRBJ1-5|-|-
TGCAGCACCCAGGGGAGGCCGGATCAGCCCCAGCATTTT
CSTQGRPDQPQHF
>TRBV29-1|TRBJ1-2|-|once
TGCAGCGTTGTCACGTCTAACTATGGCTACACCTTC
CSVVTSNYGYTF
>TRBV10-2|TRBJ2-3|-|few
TGCGCCAGCACCCCTTCACGGGGCTCCACAGATACGCAGTATTTT
CASTPSRGSTDTQYF
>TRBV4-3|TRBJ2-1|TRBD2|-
TGCGCCAGCAGCCAAGAGACTAGCGGGGGGAGCTCCTACAATGAGCAGTTCTTC
CASSQETSGGSSYNEQFF
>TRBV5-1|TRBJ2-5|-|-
TGCGCCAGCAGTCGAACAGGGAATCTACAAGAGACCCAGTACTTC
CASSRTGNLQETQYF
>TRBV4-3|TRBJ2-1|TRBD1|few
TGCGCCAGTCCACAGGGGGCCAACTTCGATGAGCAGTTCTTC
CASPQGANFDEQFF
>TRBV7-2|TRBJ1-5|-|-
TGTGCCAGCAGCTTAACCCAGGGACGCAATCAGCCCCAGCATTTT
CASSLTQGRNQPQHF
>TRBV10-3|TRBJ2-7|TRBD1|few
TGTGCCATCAGTCAACAGGGGGAAGCAAGCGAGCAGTACTTC
CAISQQGEASEQYF
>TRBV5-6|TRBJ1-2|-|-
TGTGCCAGCAGCTGGATGACAGGAAAAAACTATGGCTACACCTTC
CASSWMTGKNYGYTF
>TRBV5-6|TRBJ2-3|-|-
TGTGCCAGCAGCTTGGTCTCGGGAGCGGATACGCAGTATTTT
CASSLVSGADTQYF
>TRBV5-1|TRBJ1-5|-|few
TGCGCCAGCAGCTTGGGACAGGATAATCAGCCCCAGCATTTT
CASSLGQDNQPQHF
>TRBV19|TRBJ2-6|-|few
TGTGCCAGTAGGGACGAGCCAGGGGCCAACGTCCTGACTTTC
CASRDEPGANVLTF
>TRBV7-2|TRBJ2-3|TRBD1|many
TGTGCCAGCCGGACAGGGCTCACAGATACGCAGTATTTT
CASRTGLTDTQYF
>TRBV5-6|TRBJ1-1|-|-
TGTGCCAGCAGCTTGGGGACCCATAATGAAGCTTTCTTT
CASSLGTHNEAFF
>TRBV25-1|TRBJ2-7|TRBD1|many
TGTGCCAGCAGCTCAACCGAACCGGGACAGGCAAATTCTCAGTACTTC
CASSSTEPGQANSQYF
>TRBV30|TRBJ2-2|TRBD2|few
TGTGCCTGGAGCTTAGGGACTAGCGGGACCGGGGAGCTGTTTTTT
CAWSLGTSGTGELFF